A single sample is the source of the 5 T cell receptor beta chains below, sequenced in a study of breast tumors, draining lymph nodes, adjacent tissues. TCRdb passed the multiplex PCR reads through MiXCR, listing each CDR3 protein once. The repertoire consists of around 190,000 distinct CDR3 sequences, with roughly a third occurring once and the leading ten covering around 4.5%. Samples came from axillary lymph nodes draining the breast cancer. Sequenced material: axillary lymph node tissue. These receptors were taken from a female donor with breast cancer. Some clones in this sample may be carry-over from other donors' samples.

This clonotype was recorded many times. The CDR3 loop reads CAISGTSGLYSYNEQFF. For the CDR3, the DNA is TGTGCCATCAGTGGAACTAGCGGCCTTTACTCCTACAATGAGCAGTTCTTC. The chain employs TRBV10-3 and TRBJ2-1, with TRBD2 matching over 8 bases. The J segment lost 0 bases and the V segment lost 4 bases, leaving 8 bases of the junction unmatched. The germline V gene encodes CDR1 ENHRY and CDR2 SYGVKD. The CDR3 has 17 amino acids.

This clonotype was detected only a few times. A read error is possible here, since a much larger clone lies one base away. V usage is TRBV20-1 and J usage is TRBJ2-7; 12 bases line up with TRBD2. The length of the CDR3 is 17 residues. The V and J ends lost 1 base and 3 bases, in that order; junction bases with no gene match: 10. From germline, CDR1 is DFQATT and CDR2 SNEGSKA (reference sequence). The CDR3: CSARAASGGARHYEQYF. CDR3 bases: TGCAGTGCTAGAGCTGCTAGCGGGGGGGCCCGGCACTACGAGCAGTACTTC.

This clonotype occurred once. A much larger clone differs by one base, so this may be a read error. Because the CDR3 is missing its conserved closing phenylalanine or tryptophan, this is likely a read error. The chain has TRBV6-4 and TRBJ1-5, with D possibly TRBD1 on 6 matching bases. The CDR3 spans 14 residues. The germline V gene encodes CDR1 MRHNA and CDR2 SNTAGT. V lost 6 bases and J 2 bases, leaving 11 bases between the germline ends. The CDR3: CASSLQGRNQPQHS. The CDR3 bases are TGTGCCAGCAGCTTACAGGGTCGCAATCAGCCCCAGCATTCT.

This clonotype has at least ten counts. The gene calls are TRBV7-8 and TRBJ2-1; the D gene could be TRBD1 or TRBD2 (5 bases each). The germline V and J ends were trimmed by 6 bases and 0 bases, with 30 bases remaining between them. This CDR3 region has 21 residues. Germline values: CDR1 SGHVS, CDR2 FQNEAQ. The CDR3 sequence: CASRKSVGLVRGPSSYNEQFF. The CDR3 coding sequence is TGTGCCAGCAGAAAATCAGTAGGGCTAGTGAGGGGTCCTAGCTCCTACAATGAGCAGTTCTTC.

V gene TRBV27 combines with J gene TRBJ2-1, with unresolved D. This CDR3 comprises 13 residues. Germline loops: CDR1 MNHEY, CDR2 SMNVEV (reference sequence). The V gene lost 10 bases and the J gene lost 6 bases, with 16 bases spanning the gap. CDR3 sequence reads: CATRPGEFNEQFF. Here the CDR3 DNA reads TGTGCCACTAGACCAGGAGAGTTCAATGAGCAGTTCTTC.